The 9 T cell receptor beta chains given below trace back to one sample, sequenced in a study of T cell responses to AZD1222 COVID-19 vaccine. Sequenced by immunoSEQ multiplex PCR; TCRdb stores in-frame clones only, minus some. The sample yields roughly 150,000 clones, around 92% seen once. The material was peripheral blood, obtained on day 0 of AZD1222 vaccination. Source of these receptors: an adult in good health.

J is TRBJ2-1 and V is TRBV27; TRBD2 matches 7 bases. The germline V gene encodes CDR1 MNHEY and CDR2 SMNVEV (reference sequence). V was clipped by 6 bases and J by 7 bases; unmatched bases: 6. The CDR3 contains 13 residues. This chain's CDR3 is CASRAGVGNEQFF. DNA for the CDR3: TGTGCCAGCAGGGCGGGAGTAGGTAATGAGCAGTTCTTC.

The CDR3 is CASSIRDRGGNEQFF. CDR3 DNA: TGTGCCAGCAGCATAAGGGACAGGGGGGGAAATGAGCAGTTCTTC. V is TRBV5-4 and J is TRBJ2-1, with 11 bases matching TRBD1. The CDR3 consists of 15 residues. CDR1 and CDR2 (germline): SGHNT, YYREEE (reference sequence). V trimming: 4 bases; J trimming: 7 bases; junction bases outside the gene matches: 7.

This clone was recorded only once. The rearrangement joins TRBV12-3 or TRBV12-4 to TRBJ1-5, with D unresolved. This CDR3 comprises 11 residues. The V gene lost 8 bases and the J gene lost 9 bases, with 11 bases spanning the gap. CDR3 protein: CASGSPGPQHF. CDR3 DNA: TGTGCCAGCGGAAGTCCCGGGCCCCAGCATTTT.

V gene TRBV18 combines with J gene TRBJ2-7; 9 bases are shared with TRBD1. This CDR3 is 14 amino acids long. CDR1 is KGHSH, CDR2 LQKENI, per germline. V shed 3 bases, J shed 5 bases, and the junction held 5 bases outside the gene matches. In nucleotides, the CDR3 is TGTGCCAGCTCACCCCGGGACAGGGACAACGAGCAGTACTTC. This encodes CASSPRDRDNEQYF.

As to this clone: The same CDR3 can be traced to other DNA sequences in this sample. V and J are TRBV5-1 and TRBJ2-3; D unresolved. CDR1 is SGHRS and CDR2 is YFSETQ in the germline V gene. The CDR3 extends over 13 amino acids. The V and J ends lost 2 bases and 1 base respectively, with 5 bases between them. CDR3 sequence reads: CASSFGGTDTQYF. The CDR3 nucleotides read TGCGCCAGCAGCTTCGGCGGCACAGATACGCAGTATTTT.

The genes are TRBV15 and TRBJ1-2, with D hard to call. This CDR3 is built from 15 residues. Trimming stripped 0 bases from V and 6 bases from J, with 14 bases between. Per germline, CDR1 LNHNV and CDR2 YYDKDF (reference sequence). CDR3 bases: TGTGCCACCAGCAGAGATCCCTTGTTTCCAGATGGCTACACCTTC. This sequence encodes CATSRDPLFPDGYTF.

The chain links TRBV28 to TRBJ2-7; D gene ambiguous. V was cut by 4 bases and J by 3 bases, with 4 bases left in between. Per the germline V gene, CDR1 is MDHEN and CDR2 is SYDVKM. This CDR3 spans 11 amino acids. CDR3 residues: CASSWGYEQYF. The CDR3 DNA sequence: TGTGCCAGCAGTTGGGGCTACGAGCAGTACTTC.

The chain combines TRBV19 with TRBJ1-5; D is ambiguous. Germline V lookup: CDR1 LNHDA, CDR2 SQIVND (reference sequence). The CDR3 runs to 12 residues. The V gene lost 7 bases and the J gene lost 6 bases, with 10 bases spanning the gap. DNA for the CDR3: TGTGCCAGTAAGATGGACCCTCAGCCCCAGCATTTT. Its protein product is CASKMDPQPQHF.

This clone was seen a single time. The gene calls are TRBV28 and TRBJ1-5; 7 bases agree with TRBD1. CDR3 length: 14 residues. CDR1 and CDR2 (germline): MDHEN, SYDVKM. Trimming at V came to 5 bases and at J to 2 bases, leaving 3 bases not matched to a gene. CDR3 bases: TGTGCCAGCAGTAATACAGGGGGCAATCAGCCCCAGCATTTT. Translation: CASSNTGGNQPQHF.